The T cell receptor (beta chain) under discussion was sequenced for a study of T cells in Graves' hyperthyroidism and ophthalmopathy. RNA transcripts yielded amplified TCR beta CDR3 regions. The TCR CDR3 first-round RT-PCR relied on the HTBI primer set. One entry per CDR3 protein results from TCRdb running MiXCR on the multiplex PCR reads. The sample carries 350,000 to 450,000 distinct CDR3 sequences, about 15% recorded once. At least ten counts were recorded for this clonotype. Each diagnosis was grounded in clinical symptoms, serum thyroxine and TRAb, thyroid ultrasound, and orbital computed tomography. V lost 5 bases, J lost 6 bases, and 14 bases lay in between. In germline, CDR1 is SGHVS, CDR2 FNYEAQ. CDR3 length: 14 amino acids.

Sequenced: blood. The chain couples TRBV7-6 to TRBJ2-1, with a tentative D call TRBD2 (6 bases). This receptor was identified in a woman aged 55-70 years with Graves' hyperthyroidism. CDR3 amino acids: CASSPRGSGNEQFF. The CDR3 DNA sequence: TGTGCCAGCAGCCCCCGGGGTAGCGGCAATGAGCAGTTCTTC. Full variable domain (rest looked up from reference TRBV7-6 and TRBJ2-1): GAGVSQSPRYKVTKRGQDVALRCDPISGHVSLYWYRQALGQGPEFLTYFNYEAQQDKSGLPNDRFSAERPEGSISTLTIQRTEQRDSAMYRCASSPRGSGNEQFFGPGTRLTVL.